This T cell receptor (beta chain) emerged from a study of post-analysis software for immune sequencing data. Study as a whole: Included courses were relapsing-remitting and secondary progressive multiple sclerosis; progressive-relapsing multiple sclerosis was also included. Study results and caveats: Among multiple sclerosis patients, normalized Chao1 diversity was significantly below that of controls. Strong co-clustering by F measure linked samples that shared a preparation batch. Controls had lower frequencies than patients of about 5 TRBV segments, which included TRBV5-6, TRBV5-1 and TRBV20-1.

This clonotype was picked up one time. The antigen is undetermined. The authors incorporated unique molecular identifiers into the TCR beta cDNA libraries. From the PCR reads, TCRdb called clonotypes with MiXCR, one entry per CDR3 protein. The sample consists of roughly 800,000 distinct CDR3 sequences, roughly 58% of them appearing once. Germline-derived CDR1 and CDR2 are SEHNR and FQNEAQ (reference sequence). Trimming removed 0 bases from V and 5 bases from J, with 14 bases in between. The CDR3 runs 15 residues. The receptor was derived from a girl between 10 and 17 years old with multiple sclerosis. The sequenced material came from blood. The chain has TRBV7-9 and TRBJ2-7; D is possibly TRBD1 (5 bases). This CDR3 reads CASSLAGALFDEQYF. CDR3 DNA: TGTGCCAGCAGCTTAGCAGGGGCGCTATTCGACGAGCAGTACTTC. Together with reference TRBV7-9 and TRBJ2-7, the CDR3 gives the full variable domain: DTGVSQNPRHKITKRGQNVTFRCDPISEHNRLYWYRQTLGQGPEFLTYFQNEAQLEKSRLLSDRFSAERPKGSFSTLEIQRTEQGDSAMYLCASSLAGALFDEQYFGPGTRLTVT.